These 6 T cell receptor beta chains share one sample of origin, sequenced in a study of shared clonotypes between healthy human individuals. Libraries were prepared by immunoSEQ multiplex PCR; TCRdb keeps only in-frame clonotypes and omits some of them. The sample has some 1 million clones, roughly 75% seen once. Sequencing was performed on memory CD4+ T cells sorted from blood. Regarding subset: CD45RA-negative fraction. The receptor source for this set is a man between 18 and 35 years old in good health.

This sequence joins TRBV7-4 and TRBJ1-5; TRBD1 is a possible D gene (6 bases). The CDR3 is 15 residues long. With 1 base removed from V and 4 bases from J, the gap between germline ends came to 11 bases. Germline V gene sequence: CDR1 SGHVT, CDR2 SQSDAQ. Written as DNA, the CDR3 is TGTGCCAGCAGCTTAGGGGGGCGGGGTAATCAGCCCCAGCATTTT. Residues: CASSLGGRGNQPQHF.

The chain is built from TRBV9 and TRBJ2-3, with D possibly being TRBD1 or TRBD2 (7 bases each). The germline gives CDR1 SGDLS, CDR2 YYNGEE. The CDR3 totals 16 residues. V lost 3 bases and J lost 1, with 15 bases in between. The chain's CDR3 is CASSGRGEGRTDTQYF. CDR3 nucleotide sequence: TGTGCCAGCAGCGGCAGGGGGGAGGGCCGCACAGATACGCAGTATTTT.

The genes are TRBV9 and TRBJ2-3; D remains unclear. Trimming stripped 0 bases from V and 3 bases from J, with 8 bases between. The CDR3 has 14 amino acids. Looked up from germline, CDR1 is SGDLS and CDR2 is YYNGEE. This CDR3 is CASSVDFWTDTQYF. In nucleotides, the CDR3 is TGTGCCAGCAGCGTAGACTTTTGGACAGATACGCAGTATTTT.

This clone was seen just once. The genes are TRBV5-8 and TRBJ2-3, with D possibly being TRBD1 (6 bases). Germline V gene sequence: CDR1 SGHTS, CDR2 YDEGEE. V dropped 3 bases and J dropped 1 base, with 15 bases sitting between them. The CDR3 is 16 residues long. Here the CDR3 reads CASSSLQGSRTDTQYF. Written as DNA, the CDR3 is TGTGCCAGCAGCTCCCTCCAGGGGAGCCGCACAGATACGCAGTATTTT.

V and J are TRBV7-2 and TRBJ2-5, with 13 bases that match TRBD2. From germline, CDR1 is SGHTA and CDR2 FQGNSA. The ends lost 5 bases at V and 4 bases at J; junction bases unmatched: 7. The CDR3 runs 16 residues. The CDR3 spells CASSKRLAGGAETQYF. CDR3 nucleotide sequence: TGTGCCAGCAGCAAAAGACTAGCGGGGGGAGCAGAGACCCAGTACTTC.

The J gene is TRBJ2-5, the V gene TRBV7-9, with TRBD1 identical over 7 bases. Looked up from germline, CDR1 is SEHNR and CDR2 is FQNEAQ (reference sequence). Germline trimming cut 5 bases from V and 5 bases from J; bases unmatched to any gene: 14. The length of the CDR3 is 16 residues. DNA for the CDR3: TGTGCCAGCAGCGCAAGGGGGCGCGAAGTTACCGAGACCCAGTACTTC. Protein: CASSARGREVTETQYF.